The table lists the clone carrying this T cell receptor beta chain with a count of one. What it recognizes is unknown. The sample belongs to a study of a mutant IDH1 vaccine in newly diagnosed glioma. Study-level information: Patients under treatment included 62.5% males and about 38% females and had a mean age of around 40 years. The study held visit V12 at week 35 and visit V13 at week 47. Whole-study findings and limits: Pseudoprogression appeared independent of alterations in top peripheral clonotypes.

Time point: week 47, end of study. Vaccination comprised doses that each held 300 ug of mutant IDH1 20-mer peptide, plus topical imiquimod. Clones were read by immunoSEQ multiplex PCR, and TCRdb kept only the in-frame ones, dropping some. The sample records 30,000 to 40,000 clones, about 93% being singletons. The CDR3 length is 12 residues. Germline CDR1 reads SNHLY; CDR2 reads FYNNEI. The source was PBMCs, collected from a glioma patient whose treatment included an IDH1 peptide vaccine. This sequence joins TRBV2 and TRBJ2-7, with D perhaps matching TRBD2 (5 bases). This receptor was identified in a woman between 40 and 55 years old with glioma. CDR3 sequence reads: CALGVVRNEQYF. In DNA form, the CDR3 reads TGTGCACTCGGGGTCGTAAGGAACGAGCAGTACTTC.